What follows is one T cell receptor (beta chain) and its context. TCRdb's copy holds only in-frame clones and misses some; the assay was immunoSEQ multiplex PCR. The sample lists about 68,000 clones, 86% occurring once. The sample belongs to a study of blood T cell repertoires in COVID-19. V lost 1 base, J lost 1 base, and 4 bases lay in between. Germline CDR1 reads SGHAT; CDR2 reads FQNNGV. The CDR3 has 13 residues. The chain carries TRBV11-2 and TRBJ2-5; no clear D. This receptor was obtained from a man in his fifties with acute or convalescent COVID-19. Specimen: peripheral blood. DNA of the CDR3: TGTGCCAGCAGCTTAGGGCCCCAAGAGACCCAGTACTTC. Residues: CASSLGPQETQYF.